The 23 T cell receptor beta chains in this list originate from one sample, sequenced in a study of Ad26.COV2.S vaccination and SARS-CoV-2 variants. Noted treatment: about 20 received Ad26.COV2.S at low or high dose, single or two shots; several received placebo; per-sample allocation not given. The investigators took samples on day 63 after the first vaccine or placebo injection. The table came from immunoSEQ multiplex PCR; TCRdb's copy has only in-frame clones and leaves some out. In the table there are about 420,000 clones, roughly 88% of which are singletons. Source: peripheral blood, taken in a trial of Ad26.COV2.S vaccine versus placebo. These receptors were collected from a person aged 18 to 59 who received the Ad26.COV2.S COVID-19 vaccine or a placebo.

V usage is TRBV19 and J usage is TRBJ2-3; 9 bases are a match to TRBD1. CDR3 length: 16 residues. In germline, CDR1 is LNHDA, CDR2 SQIVND (reference sequence). Trimming took 7 bases from V and 5 from J; bases not matched to a gene: 13. The CDR3 DNA follows: TGTGCCAGTACCGCACCGGGACAGGGAGAGGGAGATACGCAGTATTTT. This sequence encodes CASTAPGQGEGDTQYF.

This clone was observed once. The chain recombines TRBV21-1 with TRBJ2-2; TRBD1, the D gene given by the table, was not confirmed from the DNA. TRBV21-1 counts as a pseudogene. The CDR3 consists of 19 residues. CDR3 DNA sequence: TGTGCCAGCAGCGACAAAATTGGGACAGGGGCCACGAACACCGGGGAGCTGTTTTTT. Amino acids: CASSDKIGTGATNTGELFF.

The chain employs TRBV7-6 and TRBJ2-7; D gene uncertain. Germline CDR1 and CDR2: SGHVS and FNYEAQ. With 0 bases removed from V and 5 bases from J, the gap between germline ends came to 11 bases. CDR3 length equals 14 residues. CDR3 region: CASSLAKGVHEQYF. CDR3 bases: TGTGCCAGCAGCTTAGCCAAAGGAGTCCACGAGCAGTACTTC.

The CDR3 DNA reads TGTGCCAGCAGCCCGCCGGGACAGGATGAAAAACTGTTTTTT. Protein: CASSPPGQDEKLFF. J is TRBJ1-4 and V is TRBV28; 8 bases are shared with TRBD1. V was pared by 6 bases and J by 6 bases, with 6 bases of the junction left unmatched. The germline V gene has CDR1 MDHEN and CDR2 SYDVKM. The CDR3 loop spans 14 amino acids.

The V call is TRBV25-1, the J call TRBJ1-6; 8 positions match TRBD1. V lost 6 bases and J lost 7; bases outside the gene matches: 17. The CDR3 length is 18 residues. Looked up from germline, CDR1 is MGHDK and CDR2 is SYGVNS. CDR3 nucleotides: TGTGCCAGCAGGCAGACCCCTTTATATGGGACAGGAAATTCACCCCTCCACTTT. Protein product: CASRQTPLYGTGNSPLHF.

The rearrangement joins TRBV10-3 to TRBJ1-2; 8 positions agree with TRBD1. With 10 bases clipped from V and 4 bases from J, the junction kept 8 bases outside the gene matches. The V gene's germline CDR1 is ENHRY and CDR2 SYGVKD. The CDR3 is 13 residues long. CDR3 nucleotides: TGTGCCAGTCGACAGGGGCAACTCTATGGCTACACCTTC. Protein: CASRQGQLYGYTF.

The genes are TRBV5-6 and TRBJ1-6; no reliable D call. CDR3 length equals 13 residues. V was clipped by 5 bases and J by 0 bases, with 3 bases between them. Germline CDR1 and CDR2: SGHDT and YYEEEE. The DNA of the CDR3 is TGTGCCAGCAGGCGCTCCTATAATTCACCCCTCCACTTT. This encodes CASRRSYNSPLHF.

The genes are TRBV19 and TRBJ2-5, with TRBD2 matching over 8 bases. CDR3 length: 14 amino acids. With V trimmed by 4 bases and J by 5 bases, 6 bases remained unmatched. The germline V gene encodes CDR1 LNHDA and CDR2 SQIVND (reference sequence). The CDR3 region is CASSTSGGRETQYF. The CDR3 DNA reads as TGTGCCAGTAGTACAAGCGGGGGTAGGGAGACCCAGTACTTC.

In its sample, this clone was seen a few times. The chain uses TRBV3-1 (or the pseudogene TRBV3-2) and TRBJ1-6; the D gene is possibly TRBD1 (5 bases). The germline V gene has CDR1 LGHDT and CDR2 YNNKEL (reference sequence). Deletions cut 5 bases from V and 7 bases from J, with 12 bases between. This CDR3 spans 14 amino acids. CDR3 sequence reads: CASSDSAGNSPLHF. CDR3 nucleotides: TGTGCCAGCAGCGATTCTGCAGGGAATTCACCCCTCCACTTT.

The V and J genes are TRBV9 and TRBJ2-3, with 8 bases fitting TRBD2. This CDR3 region has 16 residues. Germline trimming cut 3 bases from V and 1 base from J; bases unmatched to any gene: 7. CDR1 and CDR2 (germline): SGDLS, YYNGEE. The CDR3 protein is CASSAKAGAGTDTQYF. DNA of the CDR3: TGTGCCAGCAGCGCCAAAGCGGGGGCGGGCACAGATACGCAGTATTTT.

The chain joins TRBV4-1 to TRBJ2-1; 11 bases line up with TRBD2. With V trimmed by 0 bases and J by 10 bases, 8 bases remained unmatched. From germline, CDR1 is MGHRA and CDR2 YSYEKL. This CDR3 is built from 16 residues. This CDR3 is CASSQDHSGGVWEQFF. The DNA for the CDR3 is TGCGCCAGCAGCCAAGATCATAGCGGGGGGGTGTGGGAGCAGTTCTTC.

The rearrangement joins TRBV24-1 to TRBJ2-1; D unclear. The CDR3 is 11 amino acids. Germline V CDR1 and CDR2: KGHDR, SFDVKD. V shed 1 base and J shed 6 bases, with 0 bases lying between them. CDR3 sequence (DNA): TGTGCCACCAGTGATTTCAATGAGCAGTTCTTC. It is translated as CATSDFNEQFF.

The chain uses TRBV4-2 and TRBJ2-7; the D gene is possibly TRBD2 (6 bases). Trimming took 4 bases from V and 3 from J, leaving 16 bases between them. This CDR3 spans 15 amino acids. CDR1 and CDR2 from the germline V gene are LGHNA and YNFKEQ. CDR3 protein: CASSPGLVDFYEQYF. CDR3 in DNA: TGTGCCAGCAGCCCGGGACTCGTTGACTTCTACGAGCAGTACTTC.

This sequence joins TRBV10-3 and TRBJ2-1; 8 bases align to TRBD1. The CDR3 is 14 amino acids. Germline lookup yields CDR1 ENHRY and CDR2 SYGVKD. Trimming at V came to 7 bases and at J to 4 bases, leaving 6 bases not matched to a gene. The CDR3 bases are TGTGCCATCACCGGGACAGGATATTACAATGAGCAGTTCTTC. This sequence encodes CAITGTGYYNEQFF.

This clone occurred once. This chain connects TRBV4-2 to TRBJ2-7, with 9 positions matching TRBD1. This CDR3 contains 17 residues. Per germline, CDR1 LGHNA and CDR2 YNFKEQ. V was clipped by 0 bases and J by 3 bases; unmatched bases: 9. The CDR3 is CASSQDLGTGRVYEQYF. CDR3 bases: TGTGCCAGCAGCCAAGATCTAGGGACAGGGCGGGTCTACGAGCAGTACTTC.

The chain couples TRBV6-6 to TRBJ2-2, with 9 bases matching TRBD1. The CDR3 length is 15 residues. The germline V gene has CDR1 MNHNY and CDR2 SVGAGI (reference sequence). With 5 bases clipped from V and 3 bases from J, the junction kept 4 bases outside the gene matches. The CDR3 nucleotides read TGTGCCAGCAGTCTACGGACAGGGGACACCGGGGAGCTGTTTTTT. This codes for CASSLRTGDTGELFF.

V gene TRBV24-1 combines with J gene TRBJ2-5, with 9 bases fitting TRBD1. V lost 4 bases and J lost 0; bases outside the gene matches: 5. The CDR3 extends over 16 amino acids. The germline V gene encodes CDR1 KGHDR and CDR2 SFDVKD. CDR3 nucleotide sequence: TGTGCCACCAGTGAACGGACAGGGGCTTACCAAGAGACCCAGTACTTC. It is translated as CATSERTGAYQETQYF.

V is TRBV6-1 and J is TRBJ2-2; 10 bases are a match to TRBD2. Germline CDR1 is MNHNS and CDR2 is SASEGT. V shed 4 bases, J shed 1 base, and the junction held 3 bases outside the gene matches. The CDR3 spans 16 residues. For the CDR3, the DNA is TGTGCCAGCAGTGGGCTAGCGGGGGAGAACACCGGGGAGCTGTTTTTT. It specifies CASSGLAGENTGELFF.

In this sample, this clone turned up a few times. Other DNA variants within this sample encode the same CDR3. V and J are TRBV7-3 and TRBJ2-3; TRBD2 might be the D (6 bases). Looked up from germline, CDR1 is SGHTA and CDR2 is FQGTGA. The V and J ends lost 2 bases and 3 bases respectively, with 6 bases between them. CDR3 size: 13 residues. CDR3 region: CASSLGGTDTQYF. The CDR3 DNA sequence: TGTGCCAGCAGCTTAGGAGGGACAGATACGCAGTATTTT.

The V and J genes are TRBV7-2 and TRBJ1-6, with D uncertain. CDR3 length equals 14 residues. Trimming cost V 7 bases and J 6 bases, with 13 bases left between them. Germline assignment: CDR1 SGHTA and CDR2 FQGNSA. Written as DNA, the CDR3 is TGTGCCAGCACCCCCGAGGCATCTAATTCACCCCTCCACTTT. Its translation is CASTPEASNSPLHF.

The chain combines TRBV2 with TRBJ2-2; 8 positions match TRBD2. V shed 7 bases and J 6 bases; nucleotides not matched to a gene: 10. The CDR3 totals 15 residues. Germline V gene lookup returns CDR1 SNHLY and CDR2 FYNNEI. The chain's CDR3 is CASNQGTRGSGELFF. The DNA of the CDR3 is TGTGCCAGCAATCAAGGGACTAGAGGGTCCGGGGAGCTGTTTTTT.

The J gene is TRBJ2-1, the V gene TRBV7-9; 8 nucleotides align to TRBD1. Germline V gives CDR1 SEHNR, CDR2 FQNEAQ (reference sequence). V was clipped by 2 bases and J by 8 bases; unmatched bases: 8. There are 15 residues in the CDR3. The CDR3 DNA reads as TGTGCCAGCAGCTTACCAGACAGGGGATCTCATGAGCAGTTCTTC. As protein: CASSLPDRGSHEQFF.

A single count supports this clone. This chain connects TRBV5-6 to TRBJ2-2; D is possibly TRBD1 (5 bases). Germline V gene data show CDR1 as SGHDT and CDR2 as YYEEEE. V was cut by 6 bases and J by 1 base, with 13 bases left in between. The CDR3 is 15 amino acids. The chain's CDR3 is CASTRRQKNTGELFF. CDR3 nucleotides: TGTGCCAGCACCCGACGACAGAAGAACACCGGGGAGCTGTTTTTT.